This T cell receptor (beta chain) was identified in a study of T cells in women clearing cervical HPV infection. About the research overall: Case blood was drawn when the lesion was first found; control blood after infection became undetectable.

TCRdb keeps only in-frame clones here, not all; method: immunoSEQ multiplex PCR. This repertoire comprises approximately 41,000 clones; its ten largest clones make up around 7.6%. Note on this clone: The read ends 3 residues shy of where the CDR3 ends; the end is completed using the germline J gene.

Between the trimmed V and J ends, which lost 0 bases and 4 bases, there was a span of 7 bases. The germline V gene encodes CDR1 WSHSY and CDR2 SAAADI. The CDR3 is made up of 14 amino acids. The source is a woman between 18 and 70 years old with a cervical HPV16 infection that either progressed to CIN3+ or cleared (not recorded which). This rearrangement joins TRBV10-2 to TRBJ1-5; D unclear. Sample: blood buffy coat. CDR3 loop: CASSESSQNQPQHF. The covered CDR3 bases are TGCGCCAGCAGTGAGTCGTCCCAAAATCAGCCC.